The T cell receptor beta chain described here comes from a study of regulatory T cells in long-lasting Graves disease. Overall study: Antithyroid drugs had been given to newly diagnosed Graves' patients for under 3 months. Study-wide results and limits: Only peripheral blood was studied, not thyroid tissue. In persistent patients, shared public clonotypes (2,741) outnumbered those in new patients (about 970).

Time point: newly diagnosed GD, antithyroid drugs for less than 3 months. Making the TCR library involved RNA that had been extracted from PBMCs. HTBI primers from iRepertoire and Arm-PCR of CDR3 regions yielded the TCR beta libraries. Authors' data handling: Sample data revealed about 62 TRBV and over twelve TRBJ segments. TCRdb reanalysed the multiplex PCR reads using MiXCR and keeps one entry per CDR3 protein. In this record, the V and J calls reflect TCRdb's handling and not the investigators' own analysis. Counted here are approximately 250,000 distinct CDR3 sequences, about 16% occurring once; the ten biggest clones make up roughly a fifth. The J segment lost 3 bases and the V segment lost 0 bases, leaving 4 bases of the junction unmatched. The CDR3 sequence is 16 residues long. Germline V gene data show CDR1 as MNHEY and CDR2 as SVGAGI. Worth noting for this clonotype: Antigen unknown.

This clonotype was sampled from a female donor with Graves disease. The V gene is TRBV6-5, the J gene TRBJ2-1; 8 bases agree with TRBD2. This specimen was peripheral blood mononuclear cells (PBMCs), taken at new diagnosis, from a patient treated with antithyroid drugs. In DNA, the CDR3 is TGTGCCAGCAGTTACTCGCGGGAGGTTAACTACAATGAGCAGTTCTTC. Encoded protein: CASSYSREVNYNEQFF.